These T cell receptor beta chains were read from a single sample in a study of blood T cell repertoires in COVID-19. Using immunoSEQ multiplex PCR, the repertoire was profiled, and TCRdb retains in-frame clones only, with some absent. The data contain some 140,000 clones, roughly 85% of them singletons. The sample was peripheral blood. These receptors all stem from a man in his sixties with acute or convalescent COVID-19. Each CDR3 is given with its conserved first and last residue. The D gene is left open where the match is weak. Size is stated for part of the rows, as once, few or many counts, or as a class when the clone is expanded.

v_call	clone_size	j_call	d_call	cdr3_nt	cdr3_aa
TRBV28	-	TRBJ1-2	TRBD1	TGTGCCAGCAGCTGGACAGGAAGAGGCTACACCTTC	CASSWTGRGYTF
TRBV27	-	TRBJ1-5	-	TGTGCCAGCAGGATAGGGGGATTTAGCAATCAGCCCCAGCATTTT	CASRIGGFSNQPQHF
TRBV18	-	TRBJ2-1	TRBD1	TGTGCCAGCTCAACGGGACAGGGGGCCAGTGAGCAGTTCTTC	CASSTGQGASEQFF
TRBV27	once	TRBJ2-1	-	TGTGCCAGCAGATTCTCTCGGACTATTTCCTACAATGAGCAGTTCTTC	CASRFSRTISYNEQFF
TRBV5-6	-	TRBJ2-5	TRBD2	TGTGCCAGCAGCTTGGAAACTAGCGGGGTCCAAGAGACCCAGTACTTC	CASSLETSGVQETQYF
TRBV19	few	TRBJ1-2	TRBD1	TGTGCCAGTAGTTTACAGGGGCGAAACTATGGCTACACCTTC	CASSLQGRNYGYTF
TRBV19	-	TRBJ1-2	-	TGTGCCAGTACAAAGGGGGCTAACTATGGCTACACCTTC	CASTKGANYGYTF
TRBV14	medium-sized	TRBJ2-2	TRBD1	TGTGCCAGCAGCCAAACAGGGGTTACCGGGGAGCTGTTTTTT	CASSQTGVTGELFF
TRBV3-1/TRBV3-2	-	TRBJ1-4	-	TGTGCCAGCAGCCAAGATTCCCGGGAAAAACTGTTTTTT	CASSQDSREKLFF
TRBV27	-	TRBJ2-7	TRBD2	TGTGCCAGCAGTTCCAAGACTAGCGGGAGGAACGAGCAGTACTTC	CASSSKTSGRNEQYF
TRBV4-2	many	TRBJ1-3	-	TGTGCCAGCAGCCAAGACCCGGGCAGGGTGTTCGGAAACACCATATATTTT	CASSQDPGRVFGNTIYF
TRBV10-3	-	TRBJ2-7	-	TGTGCCATCAGGGGCTTCGGGGGAATGTTCCACGAGCAGTACTTC	CAIRGFGGMFHEQYF
TRBV6-2/TRBV6-3	once	TRBJ2-7	-	TGTGCCAGCAGTTACGAGGACATCTACGAGCAGTACTTC	CASSYEDIYEQYF
TRBV3-1/TRBV3-2	-	TRBJ1-1	-	TGTGCCAGCAGCCACTCAACAGGGTTGACTGAAGCTTTCTTT	CASSHSTGLTEAFF
TRBV19	once	TRBJ1-5	-	TGTGCCAGTAGTATAGCCGAGGGAAGCAATCAGCCCCAGCATTTT	CASSIAEGSNQPQHF
TRBV4-3	-	TRBJ2-1	TRBD2	TGCGCCAGCAGCCTCGAGCGGGAGCCCCACAATGAGCAGTTCTTC	CASSLEREPHNEQFF
TRBV30	-	TRBJ1-1	-	TGTGCCTGGAGTGTACAGGGAGCTGAAGCTTTCTTT	CAWSVQGAEAFF
TRBV28	-	TRBJ2-5	-	TGTGCCAGCAGTTTATCTGAGACCCAGTACTTC	CASSLSETQYF
TRBV21-1	few	TRBJ2-3	-	TGTGCCAGCAGCATTGGACAGGCCCCTACGCAGTATTTT	CASSIGQAPTQYF
TRBV28	-	TRBJ2-5	TRBD2	TGTGCCAGCAGTTTTCGGGTAGCGGGAGTGAGGGAGACCCAGTACTTC	CASSFRVAGVRETQYF
TRBV5-4	-	TRBJ2-6	TRBD1	TGTGCCAGCAGCTCAGGGGGCTCTGGGGCCAACGTCCTGACTTTC	CASSSGGSGANVLTF
TRBV11-2	-	TRBJ2-1	TRBD2	TGTGCCAGCAGCCAGACTAGCGGGAGGGCAGATGAGCAGTTCTTC	CASSQTSGRADEQFF
TRBV7-2	-	TRBJ2-7	TRBD1	TGTGCCAGCAGCCCTGGGACAGGGTGGGAGCAGTACTTC	CASSPGTGWEQYF
TRBV5-1	-	TRBJ1-1	-	TGCGCCAGCAGCCCACAGGGAATTAGGACTGAAGCTTTCTTT	CASSPQGIRTEAFF
TRBV27	-	TRBJ1-4	-	TGTGCCAGCAGTCTAATAGGCCTGGGAGCGACTAATGAAAAACTGTTTTTT	CASSLIGLGATNEKLFF
TRBV5-6	-	TRBJ2-4	TRBD2	TGTGCCAGCAGCCTCAGGACTAGCGGGGGGGACATTCAGTACTTC	CASSLRTSGGDIQYF
TRBV27	-	TRBJ2-1	TRBD2	TGTGCCAGCAGTTTTGGCGGGAGGGCCTCAAGGATGTTCTTC	CASSFGGRASRMFF
TRBV30	-	TRBJ1-6	-	TGTGCCTGGAGTTCAGGTTCCGGGGCCTATAATTCACCCCTCCACTTT	CAWSSGSGAYNSPLHF
TRBV10-3	-	TRBJ1-1	-	TGTGCCATCAGTGGAGCGAACACTGAAGCTTTCTTT	CAISGANTEAFF
TRBV30	-	TRBJ2-1	TRBD2	TGTGCCTGGAGTCCCGGGACTAGCGCCAATGAGCAGTTCTTC	CAWSPGTSANEQFF
TRBV28	-	TRBJ2-6	-	TGTGCCAGCAGTCTTCAGGGGAGTGGGGCCAACGTCCTGACTTTC	CASSLQGSGANVLTF
TRBV5-1	-	TRBJ2-7	TRBD1	TGCGCCAGCAGTCTCGACAGGGCCTACGAGCAGTACTTC	CASSLDRAYEQYF
TRBV6-6	-	TRBJ1-6	-	TGTGCCAGCAGCCAAGGACTTTATTCACCCCTCCACTTT	CASSQGLYSPLHF
TRBV25-1	-	TRBJ1-6	-	TGTGCCAGCAGTGAATCCCTAAACGGGGGGAATTCACCCCTCCACTTT	CASSESLNGGNSPLHF
TRBV4-3	once	TRBJ1-2	-	TGCGCCAGCAGCCAAGTGGAGACAGCTTATGGCTACACCTTC	CASSQVETAYGYTF